The 31 T cell receptor beta chains below come from one sample, sequenced in a study of long-term antiretroviral therapy in people with HIV. An immunoSEQ assay, version v3.0, was performed at survey level. The table came from immunoSEQ multiplex PCR; TCRdb's copy has only in-frame clones and leaves some out. The sample includes about 35,000 clones, 65% to 80% of them seen just once. The source material was unsorted PBMCs, sampled 3 years after starting antiretroviral therapy. The receptors originated from a man aged 45-65 years with HIV.

The J gene is TRBJ1-1, the V gene TRBV23-1; D possibly corresponds to TRBD1 (5 bases). TRBV23-1 is an ORF, and what it does is uncertain. V was trimmed by 4 bases and J by 1 base, leaving 19 bases between them. CDR3 size: 17 residues. The CDR3 DNA reads as TGCGCCAGCAGTCCCATCGGCAGGGCAGATCCGAACACTGAAGCTTTCTTT. Residues: CASSPIGRADPNTEAFF.

V is TRBV28 and J is TRBJ2-1, with 12 bases fitting TRBD1. Germline CDR1 and CDR2: MDHEN and SYDVKM. Losses at the gene ends were 4 bases for V and 5 bases for J; bases not matched to a gene: 15. The CDR3 runs 19 residues. CDR3 residues: CASSSPAGTGGLKDNEQFF. DNA for the CDR3: TGTGCCAGCAGTTCCCCGGCGGGGACAGGGGGCCTAAAGGACAATGAGCAGTTCTTC. The whole variable domain, filled in from reference TRBV28 and TRBJ2-1, reads DVKVTQSSRYLVKRTGEKVFLECVQDMDHENMFWYRQDPGLGLRLIYFSYDVKMKEKGDIPEGYSVSREKKERFSLILESASTNQTSMYLCASSSPAGTGGLKDNEQFFGPGTRLTVL.

A single count supports this clone. CDR3 loop: CASSNNQPQHF. The CDR3 nucleotides read TGTGCCAGTAGTAACAATCAGCCCCAGCATTTT. The chain combines TRBV19 with TRBJ1-5; no clear D gene. Germline loops: CDR1 LNHDA, CDR2 SQIVND (reference sequence). The CDR3 runs to 11 residues. Between the trimmed V and J ends, which lost 4 bases and 3 bases, there was a span of 1 base.

This clone has a handful of counts. This rearrangement joins TRBV2 to TRBJ2-7; the match to TRBD2 covers 10 bases. The germline V gene has CDR1 SNHLY and CDR2 FYNNEI. V lost 2 bases to trimming and J lost 6 bases; unmatched junction nucleotides: 4. The CDR3 covers 14 residues. The CDR3 coding sequence is TGTGCCAGCAGTGAATGGCTAGCGGGAGCCGAGCAGTACTTC. This sequence encodes CASSEWLAGAEQYF.

The count of this clone is one. The J gene is TRBJ2-7, the V gene TRBV10-2, with a tentative D call TRBD1 (6 bases). CDR1 WSHSY and CDR2 SAAADI come from the germline V gene. The V end was cut by 6 bases, the J end by 0 bases, with 12 bases between. The CDR3 contains 14 residues. In nucleotides, the CDR3 is TGCGCCAGCAGCTCGGGACACCCCTCCTACGAGCAGTACTTC. Its translation is CASSSGHPSYEQYF.

The rearrangement joins TRBV4-3 to TRBJ2-7; 7 bases match TRBD2. Germline trimming cut 1 base from V and 4 bases from J; bases unmatched to any gene: 7. The germline V gene has CDR1 LGHNA and CDR2 YSLEER. The CDR3 has 15 residues. CDR3 in amino acids: CASSQVWEGSYEQYF. In nucleotides, the CDR3 is TGCGCCAGCAGCCAAGTTTGGGAGGGAAGTTACGAGCAGTACTTC.

V is TRBV14 and J is TRBJ2-1; 12 bases are a match to TRBD1. The junction had 6 bases not matched to a gene; V was cut back by 11 bases and J by 4 bases. Per the germline V gene, CDR1 is SGHDN and CDR2 is FVKESK. The CDR3 has 14 amino acids. CDR3 nucleotide sequence: TGTGCCGGGGGACAGGGGGCATTGTACAATGAGCAGTTCTTC. It translates to CAGGQGALYNEQFF.

The CDR3 sequence is CASSYVPDSYEQYF. The CDR3 bases are TGTGCCAGCAGTTACGTCCCGGACAGCTACGAGCAGTACTTC. This chain links TRBV6-5 with TRBJ2-7; D is perhaps TRBD1 (6 bases). The CDR3 sequence is 14 residues long. V was trimmed by 2 bases and J by 3 bases, leaving 11 bases between them. CDR1 is MNHEY, CDR2 SVGAGI, per germline.

This clone was observed a single time. The chain recombines TRBV6-5 with TRBJ2-3, with D perhaps matching TRBD2 (6 bases). CDR3 length equals 15 residues. V shed 8 bases and J shed 3 bases, with 18 bases lying between them. CDR1 is MNHEY, CDR2 SVGAGI, per germline. The CDR3 nucleotides read TGTGCCAGCCAGCGGGCCGGCTCTCGTACAGATACGCAGTATTTT. It is translated as CASQRAGSRTDTQYF.

V and J are TRBV18 and TRBJ1-1; a possible D gene is TRBD1 (5 bases). The CDR3 has 13 amino acids. Trimming took off 4 bases at V and 7 bases at J, with 13 bases between the two ends. Looked up from germline, CDR1 is KGHSH and CDR2 is LQKENI. The chain's CDR3 is CASSRGHPSEAFF. CDR3 coding DNA: TGTGCCAGCTCACGAGGACATCCCAGTGAAGCTTTCTTT.

The CDR3 is CASKERGELFF. CDR3 DNA sequence: TGTGCCAGTAAGGAAAGAGGGGAGCTGTTTTTT. The chain has TRBV19 and TRBJ2-2; no clear D. Germline CDR1 LNHDA, CDR2 SQIVND (reference sequence). The germline V and J ends were trimmed by 7 bases and 8 bases, with 8 bases remaining between them. This CDR3 spans 11 amino acids. The full variable domain, completed using reference TRBV19 and TRBJ2-2, is DGGITQSPKYLFRKEGQNVTLSCEQNLNHDAMYWYRQDPGQGLRLIYYSQIVNDFQKGDIAEGYSVSREKKESFPLTVTSAQKNPTAFYLCASKERGELFFGEGSRLTVL.

J is TRBJ2-1 and V is TRBV15; TRBD1 matches at 8 bases. The J segment lost 9 bases and the V segment lost 2 bases, leaving 3 bases of the junction unmatched. The V gene's germline CDR1 is LNHNV and CDR2 YYDKDF (reference sequence). The CDR3 is 13 residues long. In nucleotides, the CDR3 is TGTGCCACCAGCAGACAGGGGGCATCTGAGCAGTTCTTC. This codes for CATSRQGASEQFF.

This clone ranks as medium-sized. This rearrangement joins TRBV9 to TRBJ2-7, with D possibly being TRBD2 (5 bases). Germline values: CDR1 SGDLS, CDR2 YYNGEE. V was shortened by 1 base and J by 2 bases, with 10 bases between the two germline ends. CDR3 size: 14 residues. CDR3 loop: CASSVSGRPYEQYF. The CDR3 DNA is TGTGCCAGCAGCGTATCTGGGAGACCCTACGAGCAGTACTTC.

The chain links TRBV15 to TRBJ2-7; TRBD2 is a possible D gene (5 bases). This CDR3 spans 14 amino acids. From germline, CDR1 is LNHNV and CDR2 YYDKDF (reference sequence). Between the trimmed V and J ends, which lost 3 bases and 3 bases, there was a span of 12 bases. The CDR3 sequence is CATSREVPDYEQYF. For the CDR3, the DNA is TGTGCCACCAGCAGGGAGGTGCCCGACTACGAGCAGTACTTC.

V usage is TRBV5-1 and J usage is TRBJ1-1; 7 bases fit TRBD1. Germline CDR1 is SGHRS and CDR2 is YFSETQ. This CDR3 has 15 amino acids. Germline trimming cut 0 bases from V and 1 base from J; bases unmatched to any gene: 3. For the CDR3, the DNA is TGCGCCAGCAGCTTGGGTGGGACAGCGAACACTGAAGCTTTCTTT. Protein sequence: CASSLGGTANTEAFF.

The V call is TRBV28, the J call TRBJ2-3; unclear D gene. V lost 2 bases, J lost 6 bases, and 6 bases lay in between. Germline CDR1 reads MDHEN; CDR2 reads SYDVKM. This CDR3 is built from 12 residues. CDR3 amino acids: CASSLASDTQYF. The CDR3 nucleotides read TGTGCCAGCAGTTTAGCTTCCGATACGCAGTATTTT.

This clone was picked up one time. V usage is TRBV28 and J usage is TRBJ2-7; D unresolved. Germline lookup yields CDR1 MDHEN and CDR2 SYDVKM. The CDR3 has 15 amino acids. V dropped 1 base and J dropped 0 bases, with 10 bases sitting between them. CDR3 in amino acids: CASSLLTAVSYEQYF. The DNA of the CDR3 is TGTGCCAGCAGTTTATTGACGGCCGTCTCCTACGAGCAGTACTTC.

The chain employs TRBV11-2 and TRBJ2-7, with 7 bases fitting TRBD1. V trimming: 5 bases; J trimming: 3 bases; junction bases outside the gene matches: 16. This CDR3 is built from 17 residues. Looked up from germline, CDR1 is SGHAT and CDR2 is FQNNGV. Here the CDR3 DNA reads TGTGCCAGCAGCCGCGGATACAGGGGAACTCGAATCTACGAGCAGTACTTC. This encodes CASSRGYRGTRIYEQYF.

The chain joins TRBV7-8 to TRBJ2-1; 8 nucleotides match TRBD2. Trimming at V came to 2 bases and at J to 8 bases, leaving 8 bases not matched to a gene. Germline V gene data show CDR1 as SGHVS and CDR2 as FQNEAQ. This CDR3 has 15 amino acids. CDR3 bases: TGTGCCAGCAGCTTAATGACTAGCGCATGGGATGAGCAGTTCTTC. It translates to CASSLMTSAWDEQFF.

The chain combines TRBV2 with TRBJ1-1; possible D gene TRBD1, 5 bases. CDR1 and CDR2 (germline): SNHLY, FYNNEI. The ends were cut back, 3 bases at V and 3 bases at J, with 11 bases in the middle. The CDR3 loop spans 14 amino acids. This chain's CDR3 is CASSEGEWDTEAFF. The CDR3 nucleotides are TGTGCCAGCAGTGAGGGGGAATGGGACACTGAAGCTTTCTTT.

The gene calls are TRBV4-3 and TRBJ2-2; tentatively, D is TRBD2 (5 bases). Between the trimmed V and J ends, which lost 1 base and 4 bases, there was a span of 10 bases. The CDR3 extends over 15 amino acids. Germline loops: CDR1 LGHNA, CDR2 YSLEER. The CDR3 nucleotides read TGCGCCAGCAGCCAAGGGAGGCTGAGCACCGGGGAGCTGTTTTTT. Amino acids: CASSQGRLSTGELFF.

This chain uses TRBV6-5 with TRBJ2-1; D unresolved. V was cut by 0 bases and J by 10 bases, with 10 bases left in between. The CDR3 extends over 13 amino acids. CDR1 is MNHEY and CDR2 is SVGAGI in the germline V gene. This chain's CDR3 is CASSYSGLWEQFF. The CDR3 nucleotides read TGTGCCAGCAGTTACTCGGGATTGTGGGAGCAGTTCTTC.

The chain joins TRBV7-6 to TRBJ1-2; D is uncertain. The CDR3 consists of 13 residues. Deletions cut 1 base from V and 5 bases from J, with 8 bases between. Germline assignment: CDR1 SGHVS and CDR2 FNYEAQ. The CDR3 DNA reads TGTGCCAGCAGCTTAGAGGGAGGGTATGGCTACACCTTC. Encoded protein: CASSLEGGYGYTF.

This clone was observed once. CDR3 residues: CASSRGTGNTIYF. The CDR3 nucleotides are TGTGCCAGCAGCCGGGGGACTGGAAACACCATATATTTT. The gene calls are TRBV14 and TRBJ1-3; D may be TRBD1 (5 bases). This CDR3 has 13 amino acids. The V gene lost 4 bases and the J gene lost 2 bases, with 6 bases spanning the gap. The germline V gene encodes CDR1 SGHDN and CDR2 FVKESK.

The J gene is TRBJ2-3, the V gene TRBV7-2; TRBD2 matches at 9 bases. Looked up from germline, CDR1 is SGHTA and CDR2 is FQGNSA. The CDR3 runs 17 residues. Losses at the gene ends were 1 base for V and 4 bases for J; bases not matched to a gene: 9. The DNA for the CDR3 is TGTGCCAGCAGCTTAGTTAGCGGGGGAGGGGTAGCAGATACGCAGTATTTT. Translated, it gives CASSLVSGGGVADTQYF. The complete variable domain, with remaining parts taken from reference TRBV7-2 and TRBJ2-3, reads GAGVSQSPSNKVTEKGKDVELRCDPISGHTALYWYRQSLGQGLEFLIYFQGNSAPDKSGLPSDRFSAERTGGSVSTLTIQRTQQEDSAVYLCASSLVSGGGVADTQYFGPGTRLTVL.

The CDR3 region has the DNA TGCGCCAGCAGCTTGGACAGTAACTATGGCTACACCTTC. Translated: CASSLDSNYGYTF. The J gene is TRBJ1-2, the V gene TRBV5-1; no definite D call. The CDR3 contains 13 residues. V lost 0 bases and J 1 base, leaving 4 bases between the germline ends. Germline CDR1 reads SGHRS; CDR2 reads YFSETQ.

The chain employs TRBV5-4 and TRBJ2-3; D remains unclear. The CDR3 loop spans 13 amino acids. Trimming removed 7 bases from V and 3 bases from J, with 12 bases in between. Germline CDR1 is SGHNT and CDR2 is YYREEE (reference sequence). CDR3 sequence (DNA): TGTGCCAGCTCCTCCTTTGGAACAGATACGCAGTATTTT. Protein: CASSSFGTDTQYF.

This clone was seen more than once but under ten times. The chain couples TRBV19 to TRBJ1-1; D is possibly TRBD1 (6 bases). Trimming pared 3 bases from V and 2 bases from J, leaving 13 bases between. The CDR3 is 15 amino acids. Germline lookup yields CDR1 LNHDA and CDR2 SQIVND (reference sequence). CDR3 sequence (DNA): TGTGCCAGTAGTATGGACGGGACAACTAACACTGAAGCTTTCTTT. Its translation is CASSMDGTTNTEAFF.

Only a few counts were recorded for this clone. The chain links TRBV7-9 to TRBJ1-2; no clear D gene. Germline-derived CDR1 and CDR2 are SEHNR and FQNEAQ (reference sequence). The V gene lost 7 bases and the J gene lost 4 bases, with 13 bases spanning the gap. This CDR3 is 13 amino acids long. CDR3 in DNA: TGTGCCAGCACCCTCTTAACGGGCTATGGCTACACCTTC. Its translation: CASTLLTGYGYTF.

Comment on this clone: The sample carries other DNA sequences with the same CDR3. The gene calls are TRBV5-1 and TRBJ2-5; D is unclear. Trimming took 5 bases from V and 2 from J, leaving 10 bases between them. The CDR3 extends over 13 amino acids. Germline V gene lookup returns CDR1 SGHRS and CDR2 YFSETQ. The CDR3 DNA sequence: TGCGCCAGCAGTGCACGGCCACAAGAGACCCAGTACTTC. The encoded protein is CASSARPQETQYF.

V is TRBV18 and J is TRBJ2-1; D not resolved. Germline assignment: CDR1 KGHSH and CDR2 LQKENI. The CDR3 contains 15 residues. Trimming took off 3 bases at V and 1 base at J, with 10 bases between the two ends. The CDR3 bases are TGTGCCAGCTCACCGTTAAGGTATTCCTACAATGAGCAGTTCTTC. Residues: CASSPLRYSYNEQFF. Together with reference TRBV18 and TRBJ2-1, the CDR3 gives the full variable domain: NAGVMQNPRHLVRRRGQEARLRCSPMKGHSHVYWYRQLPEEGLKFMVYLQKENIIDESGMPKERFSAEFPKEGPSILRIQQVVRGDSAAYFCASSPLRYSYNEQFFGPGTRLTVL.